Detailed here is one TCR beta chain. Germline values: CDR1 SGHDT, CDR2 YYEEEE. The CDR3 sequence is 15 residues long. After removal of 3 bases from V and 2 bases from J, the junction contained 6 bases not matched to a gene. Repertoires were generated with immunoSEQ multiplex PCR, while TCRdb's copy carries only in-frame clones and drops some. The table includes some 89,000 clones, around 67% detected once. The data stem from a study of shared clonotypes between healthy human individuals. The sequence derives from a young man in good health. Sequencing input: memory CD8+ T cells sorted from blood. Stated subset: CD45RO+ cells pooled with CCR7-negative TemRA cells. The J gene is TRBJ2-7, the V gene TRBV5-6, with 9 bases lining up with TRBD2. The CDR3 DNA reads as TGTGCCAGCAGCTCCGGGCGGGAGGGAGCCTACGAGCAGTACTTC. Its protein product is CASSSGREGAYEQYF. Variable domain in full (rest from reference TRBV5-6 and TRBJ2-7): DAGVTQSPTHLIKTRGQQVTLRCSPKSGHDTVSWYQQALGQGPQFIFQYYEEEERQRGNFPDRFSGHQFPNYSSELNVNALLLGDSALYLCASSSGREGAYEQYFGPGTRLTVT.